The next 4 T cell receptor beta chains were all read from a single sample in a study of blood T cells in healthy people across ages. A second PCR, run for about 6 to 11 cycles, used a sample-barcoded 5' primer plus a J-beta primer mix. TCRdb fed the 5' RACE reads into MiXCR, producing one record per CDR3 protein. This sample has about 1.7 million distinct CDR3 sequences, with roughly 27% found just once. The sequenced sample was blood. These receptors came from a woman aged 25 to 39 in good health.

The chain is built from TRBV7-3 and TRBJ2-1, with D possibly TRBD2 on 6 matching bases. CDR1 and CDR2 (germline): SGHTA, FQGTGA. This CDR3 comprises 16 residues. With 7 bases removed from V and 0 bases from J, the gap between germline ends came to 16 bases. The CDR3: CASTSIGGSSYNEQFF. As DNA, the CDR3 is TGTGCCAGCACCTCAATCGGGGGAAGCTCCTACAATGAGCAGTTCTTC. The variable domain in full, with the rest retrieved from reference TRBV7-3 and TRBJ2-1, is GAGVSQTPSNKVTEKGKYVELRCDPISGHTALYWYRQSLGQGPEFLIYFQGTGAADDSGLPNDRFFAVRPEGSVSTLKIQRTERGDSAVYLCASTSIGGSSYNEQFFGPGTRLTVL.

The sample holds a few counts of this clonotype. The V gene is TRBV7-2, the J gene TRBJ2-4; D unresolved. There are 14 residues in the CDR3. Germline values: CDR1 SGHTA, CDR2 FQGNSA. V gave up 3 bases and J gave up 13 bases, with 19 bases separating them. The CDR3 spells CASSFSGPANEQYF. The CDR3 nucleotides are TGTGCCAGCAGCTTTTCCGGCCCGGCCAATGAGCAGTACTTC.

CDR3 protein: CASSSDTATDTQYF. CDR3 sequence (DNA): TGTGCCAGCAGCTCCGACACCGCGACAGATACGCAGTATTTT. V is TRBV7-9 and J is TRBJ2-3; unclear D gene. CDR3 size: 14 residues. Germline CDR1 is SEHNR and CDR2 is FQNEAQ (reference sequence). The V gene lost 4 bases and the J gene lost 3 bases, with 11 bases spanning the gap. The full variable domain, in which reference TRBV7-9 and TRBJ2-3 provide the parts outside the CDR3, is DTGVSQNPRHKITKRGQNVTFRCDPISEHNRLYWYRQTLGQGPEFLTYFQNEAQLEKSRLLSDRFSAERPKGSFSTLEIQRTEQGDSAMYLCASSSDTATDTQYFGPGTRLTVL.

The CDR3 here is CASSFRDSWEPRYF. The DNA of the CDR3 is TGCGCCAGCAGCTTCCGGGACTCGTGGGAGCCCCGGTACTTC. The gene calls are TRBV5-1 and TRBJ2-5; tentative D call: TRBD2 (6 bases). Germline CDR1 reads SGHRS; CDR2 reads YFSETQ. Trimming shortened V by 2 bases and J by 13 bases, and 21 bases separated the two germline ends. CDR3 length: 14 amino acids.